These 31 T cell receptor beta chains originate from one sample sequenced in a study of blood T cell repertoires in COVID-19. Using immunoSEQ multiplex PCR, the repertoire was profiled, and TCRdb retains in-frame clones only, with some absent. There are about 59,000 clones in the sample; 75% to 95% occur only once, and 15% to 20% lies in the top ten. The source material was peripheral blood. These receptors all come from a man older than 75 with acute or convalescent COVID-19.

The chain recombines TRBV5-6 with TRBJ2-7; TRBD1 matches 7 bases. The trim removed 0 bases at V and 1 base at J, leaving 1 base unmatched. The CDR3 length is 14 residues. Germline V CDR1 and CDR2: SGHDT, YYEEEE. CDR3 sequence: CASSLGQGSYEQYF. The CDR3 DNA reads TGTGCCAGCAGCTTGGGACAGGGATCCTACGAGCAGTACTTC.

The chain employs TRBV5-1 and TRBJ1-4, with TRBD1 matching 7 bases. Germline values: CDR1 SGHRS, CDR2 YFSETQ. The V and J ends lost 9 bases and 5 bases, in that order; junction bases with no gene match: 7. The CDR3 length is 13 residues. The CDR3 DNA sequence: TGCGCCACCATGGACAGGAACAATGAAAAACTGTTTTTT. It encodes CATMDRNNEKLFF.

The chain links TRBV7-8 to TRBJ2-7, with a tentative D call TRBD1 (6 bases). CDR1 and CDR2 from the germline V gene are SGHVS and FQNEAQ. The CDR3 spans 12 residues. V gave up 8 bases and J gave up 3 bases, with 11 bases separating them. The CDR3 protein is CASGTGNYEQYF. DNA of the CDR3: TGTGCCAGCGGTACAGGGAACTACGAGCAGTACTTC.

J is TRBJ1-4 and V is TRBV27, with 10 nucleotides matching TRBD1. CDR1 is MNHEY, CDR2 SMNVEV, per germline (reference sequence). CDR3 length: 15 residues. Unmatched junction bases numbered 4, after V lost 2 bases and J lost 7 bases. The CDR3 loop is CASSLGGQGSEKLFF. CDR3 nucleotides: TGTGCCAGCAGTTTAGGGGGACAGGGGAGTGAAAAACTGTTTTTT.

In DNA, the CDR3 is TGTGCCAGCAGCTTAGAACTACTAGCGGGGGGTCTCACAGATACGCAGTATTTT. This sequence encodes CASSLELLAGGLTDTQYF. This chain links TRBV7-6 with TRBJ2-3; 12 bases map to TRBD2. Trimming took 1 base from V and 2 from J; bases not matched to a gene: 7. Germline loops: CDR1 SGHVS, CDR2 FNYEAQ. The CDR3 is made up of 18 amino acids.

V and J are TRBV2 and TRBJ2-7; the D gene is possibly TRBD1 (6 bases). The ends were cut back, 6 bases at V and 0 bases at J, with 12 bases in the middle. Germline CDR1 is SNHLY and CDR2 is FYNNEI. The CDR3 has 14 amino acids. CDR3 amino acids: CASRHRDNSYEQYF. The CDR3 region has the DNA TGTGCCAGCAGACACCGGGACAACTCCTACGAGCAGTACTTC.

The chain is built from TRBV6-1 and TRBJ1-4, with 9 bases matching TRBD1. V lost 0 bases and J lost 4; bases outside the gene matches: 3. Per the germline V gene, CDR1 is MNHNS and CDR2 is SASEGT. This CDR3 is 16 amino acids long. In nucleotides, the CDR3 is TGTGCCAGCAGTGAAGCCCAGGGACAGGGTAATGAAAAACTGTTTTTT. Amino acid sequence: CASSEAQGQGNEKLFF.

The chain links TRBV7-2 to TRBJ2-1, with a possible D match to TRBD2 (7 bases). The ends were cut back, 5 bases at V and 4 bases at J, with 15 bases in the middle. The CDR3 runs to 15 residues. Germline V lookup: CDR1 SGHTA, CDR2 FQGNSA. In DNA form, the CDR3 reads TGTGCCAGCAGCGAGACGGGGGGCGGGTACAATGAGCAGTTCTTC. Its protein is CASSETGGGYNEQFF.

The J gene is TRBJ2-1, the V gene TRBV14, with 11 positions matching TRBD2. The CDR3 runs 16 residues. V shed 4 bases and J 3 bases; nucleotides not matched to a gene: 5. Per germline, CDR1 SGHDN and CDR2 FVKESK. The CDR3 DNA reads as TGTGCCAGCAGCCTTCTAGCGGGGGGCCACTACAATGAGCAGTTCTTC. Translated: CASSLLAGGHYNEQFF.

The CDR3 region is CASSARGNHYGYTF. The CDR3 bases are TGTGCCAGCAGCGCCAGGGGGAATCACTATGGCTACACCTTC. The chain has TRBV3-1 (or the pseudogene TRBV3-2) and TRBJ1-2; 7 nucleotides line up with TRBD1. The germline CDR1 and CDR2 sequences are LGHDT and YNNKEL (reference sequence). The CDR3 spans 14 residues. The V gene end was trimmed by 5 bases and the J gene end by 3 bases; junction bases not matched to a gene: 6.

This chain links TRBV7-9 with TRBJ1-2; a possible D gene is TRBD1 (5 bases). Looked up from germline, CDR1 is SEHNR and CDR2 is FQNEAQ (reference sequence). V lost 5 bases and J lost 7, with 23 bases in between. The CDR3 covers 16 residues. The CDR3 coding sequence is TGTGCCAGCAGCCCTCGGAGTGGGACTCCCGAGGCTGGCTACACCTTC. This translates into CASSPRSGTPEAGYTF.

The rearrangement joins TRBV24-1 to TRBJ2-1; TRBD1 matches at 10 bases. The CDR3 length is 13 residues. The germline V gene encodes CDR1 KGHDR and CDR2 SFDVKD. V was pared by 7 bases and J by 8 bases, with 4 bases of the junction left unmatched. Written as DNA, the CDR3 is TGTGCCACCAGGACAGGGGGCAGGGATGAGCAGTTCTTC. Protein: CATRTGGRDEQFF.

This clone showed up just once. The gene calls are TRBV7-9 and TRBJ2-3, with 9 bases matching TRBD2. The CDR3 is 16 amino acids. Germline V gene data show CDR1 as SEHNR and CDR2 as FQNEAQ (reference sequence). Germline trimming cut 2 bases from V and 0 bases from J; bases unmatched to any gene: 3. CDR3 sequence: CASSLLAGGSTDTQYF. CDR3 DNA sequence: TGTGCCAGCAGCTTATTGGCGGGGGGGAGCACAGATACGCAGTATTTT.

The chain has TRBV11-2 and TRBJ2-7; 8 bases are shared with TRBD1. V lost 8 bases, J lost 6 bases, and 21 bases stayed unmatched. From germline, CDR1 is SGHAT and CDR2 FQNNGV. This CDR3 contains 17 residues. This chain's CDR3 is CASPAPPGRGLSGEQYF. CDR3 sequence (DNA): TGTGCCAGCCCGGCCCCCCCAGGCAGGGGGCTGAGCGGCGAGCAGTACTTC.

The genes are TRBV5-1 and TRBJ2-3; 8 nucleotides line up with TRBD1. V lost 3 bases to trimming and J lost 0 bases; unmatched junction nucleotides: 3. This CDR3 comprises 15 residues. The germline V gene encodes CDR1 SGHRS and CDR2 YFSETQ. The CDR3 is CASSWDRSSTDTQYF. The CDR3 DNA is TGCGCCAGCAGCTGGGACAGGAGTAGCACAGATACGCAGTATTTT.

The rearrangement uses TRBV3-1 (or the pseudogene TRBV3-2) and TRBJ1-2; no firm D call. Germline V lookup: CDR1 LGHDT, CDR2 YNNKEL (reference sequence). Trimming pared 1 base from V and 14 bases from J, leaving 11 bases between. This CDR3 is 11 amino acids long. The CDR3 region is CASSQGEACTF. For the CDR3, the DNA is TGTGCCAGCAGCCAAGGGGAGGCTTGTACCTTC.

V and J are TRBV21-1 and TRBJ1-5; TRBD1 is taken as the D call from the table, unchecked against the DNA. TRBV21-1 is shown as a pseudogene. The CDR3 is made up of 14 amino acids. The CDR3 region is CASSHRDRDQPQHF. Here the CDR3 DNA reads TGTGCCAGCAGCCACCGGGACAGAGATCAGCCCCAGCATTTT.

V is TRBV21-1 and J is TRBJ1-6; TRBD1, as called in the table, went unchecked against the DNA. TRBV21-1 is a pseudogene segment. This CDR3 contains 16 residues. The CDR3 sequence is CASSTQGSSYNSPLHF. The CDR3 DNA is TGTGCCAGCAGCACACAGGGGAGCTCCTATAATTCACCCCTCCACTTT.

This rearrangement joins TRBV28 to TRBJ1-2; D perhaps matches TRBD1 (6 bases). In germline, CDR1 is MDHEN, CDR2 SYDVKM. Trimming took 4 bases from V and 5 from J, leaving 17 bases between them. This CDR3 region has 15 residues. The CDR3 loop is CASSSYQVTGYGYTF. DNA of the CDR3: TGTGCCAGCAGTTCCTACCAAGTCACAGGGTATGGCTACACCTTC.

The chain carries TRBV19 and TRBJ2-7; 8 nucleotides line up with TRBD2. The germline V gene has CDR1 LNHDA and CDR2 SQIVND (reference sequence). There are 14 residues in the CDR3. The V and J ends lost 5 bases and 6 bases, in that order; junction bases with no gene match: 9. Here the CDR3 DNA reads TGTGCCAGTAGTGAGACGGGGGGGCTCGGCGAGCAGTACTTC. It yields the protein CASSETGGLGEQYF.

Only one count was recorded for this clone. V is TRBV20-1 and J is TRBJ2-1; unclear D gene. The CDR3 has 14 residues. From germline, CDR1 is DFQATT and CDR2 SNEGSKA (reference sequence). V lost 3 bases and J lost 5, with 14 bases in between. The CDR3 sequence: CSASHVLSHNEQFF. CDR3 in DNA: TGCAGTGCTAGTCACGTTTTGAGCCACAATGAGCAGTTCTTC.

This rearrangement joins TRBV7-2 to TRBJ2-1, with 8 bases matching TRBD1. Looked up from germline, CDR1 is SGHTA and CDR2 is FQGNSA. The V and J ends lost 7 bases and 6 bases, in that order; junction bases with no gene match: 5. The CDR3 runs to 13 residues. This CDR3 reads CASNPGGLNEQFF. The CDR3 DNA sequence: TGTGCCAGCAACCCAGGGGGCCTCAATGAGCAGTTCTTC.

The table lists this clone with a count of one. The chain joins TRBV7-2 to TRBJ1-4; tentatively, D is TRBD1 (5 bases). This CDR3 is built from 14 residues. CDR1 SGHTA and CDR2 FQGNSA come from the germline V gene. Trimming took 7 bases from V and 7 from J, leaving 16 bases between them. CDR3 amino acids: CASTRGGESEKLFF. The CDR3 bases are TGTGCCAGCACACGGGGAGGGGAGAGTGAAAAACTGTTTTTT. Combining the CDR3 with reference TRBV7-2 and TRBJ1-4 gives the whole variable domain GAGVSQSPSNKVTEKGKDVELRCDPISGHTALYWYRQSLGQGLEFLIYFQGNSAPDKSGLPSDRFSAERTGGSVSTLTIQRTQQEDSAVYLCASTRGGESEKLFFGSGTQLSVL.

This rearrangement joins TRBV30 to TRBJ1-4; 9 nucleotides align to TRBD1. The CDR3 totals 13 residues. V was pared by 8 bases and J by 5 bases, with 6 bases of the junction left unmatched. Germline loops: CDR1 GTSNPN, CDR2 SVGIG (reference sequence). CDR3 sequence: CAGDRDGNEKLFF. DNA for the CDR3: TGTGCCGGGGACAGGGACGGGAATGAAAAACTGTTTTTT. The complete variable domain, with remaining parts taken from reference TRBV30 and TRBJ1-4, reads SQTIHQWPATLVQPVGSPLSLECTVEGTSNPNLYWYRQAAGRGLQLLFYSVGIGQISSEVPQNLSASRPQDRQFILSSKKLLLSDSGFYLCAGDRDGNEKLFFGSGTQLSVL.

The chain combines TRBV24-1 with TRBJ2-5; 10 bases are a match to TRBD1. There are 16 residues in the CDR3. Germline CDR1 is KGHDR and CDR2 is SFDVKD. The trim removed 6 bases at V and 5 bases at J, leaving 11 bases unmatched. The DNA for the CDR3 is TGTGCCACCAGTCCGGGACAGGGGTGGGTTCGTGAGACCCAGTACTTC. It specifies CATSPGQGWVRETQYF.

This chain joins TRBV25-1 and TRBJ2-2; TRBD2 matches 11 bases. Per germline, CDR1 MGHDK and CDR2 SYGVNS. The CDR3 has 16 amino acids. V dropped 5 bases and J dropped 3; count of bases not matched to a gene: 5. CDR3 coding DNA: TGTGCCAGCAGTCAACTAGCGGGGGCTTACACCGGGGAGCTGTTTTTT. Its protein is CASSQLAGAYTGELFF. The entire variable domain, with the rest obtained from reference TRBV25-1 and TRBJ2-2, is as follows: EADIYQTPRYLVIGTGKKITLECSQTMGHDKMYWYQQDPGMELHLIHYSYGVNSTEKGDLSSESTVSRIRTEHFPLTLESARPSHTSQYLCASSQLAGAYTGELFFGEGSRLTVL.

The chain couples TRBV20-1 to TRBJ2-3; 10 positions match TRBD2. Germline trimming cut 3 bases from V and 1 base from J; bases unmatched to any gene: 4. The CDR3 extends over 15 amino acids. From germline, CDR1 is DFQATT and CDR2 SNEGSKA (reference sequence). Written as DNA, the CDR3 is TGCAGTGCTAGTAGGCTAGCGGGGGGCACAGATACGCAGTATTTT. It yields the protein CSASRLAGGTDTQYF.

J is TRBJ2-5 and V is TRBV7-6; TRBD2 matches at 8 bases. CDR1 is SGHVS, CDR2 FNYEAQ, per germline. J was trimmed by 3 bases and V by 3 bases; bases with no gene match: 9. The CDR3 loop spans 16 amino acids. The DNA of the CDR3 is TGTGCCAGCAGCTTTGCGGGGGGTTTTTCTGAAGAGACCCAGTACTTC. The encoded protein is CASSFAGGFSEETQYF.

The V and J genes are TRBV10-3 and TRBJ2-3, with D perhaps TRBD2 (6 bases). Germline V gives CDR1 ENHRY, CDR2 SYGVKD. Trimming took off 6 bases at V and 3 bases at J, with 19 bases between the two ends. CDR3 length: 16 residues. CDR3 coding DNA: TGTGCCATCAGCCCGAAGGGAGGTTTGGGGACAGATACGCAGTATTTT. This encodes CAISPKGGLGTDTQYF.

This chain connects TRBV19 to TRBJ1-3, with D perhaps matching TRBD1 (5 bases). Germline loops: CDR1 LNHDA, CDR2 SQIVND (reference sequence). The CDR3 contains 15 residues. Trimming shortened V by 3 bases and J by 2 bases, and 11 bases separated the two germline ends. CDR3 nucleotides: TGTGCCAGTAGTATCTCGGGGGAAGCTGGAAACACCATATATTTT. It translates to CASSISGEAGNTIYF.

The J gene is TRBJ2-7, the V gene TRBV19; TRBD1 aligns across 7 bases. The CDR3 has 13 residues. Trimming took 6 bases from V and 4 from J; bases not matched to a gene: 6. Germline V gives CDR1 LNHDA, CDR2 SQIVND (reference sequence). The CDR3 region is CASRAGTAYEQYF. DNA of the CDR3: TGTGCCAGTAGGGCCGGGACAGCTTACGAGCAGTACTTC.